This entry describes one T cell receptor (beta chain). Antigen specificity is unknown. The data were produced by immunoSEQ multiplex PCR, yet TCRdb's version contains in-frame clones alone and is incomplete. The sample includes over 35,000 clones, 90% to 95% of them seen just once. Time point defined: week 5, during vaccination. It was 300 ug of mutant IDH1 20-mer peptide that made up each vaccine dose, given with topical imiquimod. New WHO grade 3 or 4 IDH1-mutant, ATRX-lost astrocytomas were present in all donors. This CDR3 comprises 14 residues. Germline V gives CDR1 SEHNR, CDR2 FQNEAQ (reference sequence). V gave up 3 bases and J gave up 2 bases, with 11 bases separating them. This entry belongs to a study of a mutant IDH1 vaccine in newly diagnosed glioma. Looking at the study overall: Patients were given eight vaccinations, scheduled in weeks 1, 3, 5, 7, 11, 15, 19 and 23.

The sample consisted of PBMCs, taken from a glioma patient whose treatment included an IDH1 peptide vaccine. This sequence was found in a man in his forties or fifties with glioma. The chain uses TRBV7-9 and TRBJ2-7, with a tentative D call TRBD1 (6 bases). This CDR3 is CASSLGRQAYEQYF. CDR3 coding DNA: TGTGCCAGCAGCTTGGGGCGACAGGCCTACGAGCAGTACTTC.